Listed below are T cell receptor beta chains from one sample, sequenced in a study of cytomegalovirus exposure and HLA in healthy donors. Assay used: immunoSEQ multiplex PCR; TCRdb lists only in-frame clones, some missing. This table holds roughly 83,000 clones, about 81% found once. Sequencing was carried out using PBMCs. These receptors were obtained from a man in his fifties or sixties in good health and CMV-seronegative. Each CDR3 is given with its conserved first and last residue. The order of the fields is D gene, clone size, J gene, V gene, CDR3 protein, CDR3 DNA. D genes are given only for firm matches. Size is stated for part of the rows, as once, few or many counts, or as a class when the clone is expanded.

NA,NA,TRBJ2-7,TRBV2,CASRKQGPGLAYEQYF,TGTGCCAGCAGGAAACAGGGACCCGGATTGGCCTACGAGCAGTACTTC
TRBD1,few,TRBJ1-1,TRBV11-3,CASSPDRVTEAFF,TGTGCCAGCAGCCCTGACAGGGTGACTGAAGCTTTCTTT
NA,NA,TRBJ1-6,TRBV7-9,CASSLGPQGRGSLHF,TGTGCCAGCAGCTTAGGCCCCCAGGGACGGGGGTCCCTCCACTTT
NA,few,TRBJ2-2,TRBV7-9,CASSLVDTGELFF,TGTGCCAGCAGCTTAGTAGACACCGGGGAGCTGTTTTTT
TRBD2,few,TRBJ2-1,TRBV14,CASSLSAGGEQFF,TGTGCCAGCAGCCTTTCAGCGGGGGGTGAGCAGTTCTTC
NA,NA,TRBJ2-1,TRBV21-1,CASSKSPALSSYNEQFF,TGTGCCAGCAGCAAATCCCCAGCGCTGAGCTCCTACAATGAGCAGTTCTTC
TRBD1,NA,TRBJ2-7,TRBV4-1,CASSPKMLTGPSSYEQYF,TGCGCCAGCAGCCCCAAGATGCTGACAGGGCCCAGCTCCTACGAGCAGTACTTC
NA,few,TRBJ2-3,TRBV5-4,CASSQEGADHTDTQYF,TGTGCCAGCAGCCAAGAGGGAGCGGACCACACAGATACGCAGTATTTT
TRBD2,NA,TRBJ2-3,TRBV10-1,CASSVTSGGGPDTQYF,TGCGCCAGCAGCGTTACTAGCGGGGGAGGGCCAGATACGCAGTATTTT
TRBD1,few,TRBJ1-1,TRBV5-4,CASSLSRGLTEAFF,TGTGCCAGCAGCTTGTCCAGGGGGCTGACTGAAGCTTTCTTT
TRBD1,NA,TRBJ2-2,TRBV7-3,CASSKPGQGAGELFF,TGTGCCAGCAGCAAGCCGGGACAGGGTGCCGGGGAGCTGTTTTTT
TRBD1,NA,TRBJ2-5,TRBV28,CASSSLTGEAETQYF,TGTGCCAGCAGTTCCCTGACAGGGGAAGCAGAGACCCAGTACTTC
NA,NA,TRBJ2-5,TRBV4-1,CASSQDRGQQETRYF,TGCGCCAGCAGCCAAGATCGTGGGCAGCAAGAGACCCGGTACTTC
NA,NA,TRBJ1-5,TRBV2,CASSMRDRNSNQPQHF,TGTGCCAGCAGCATGAGAGACAGGAATAGCAATCAGCCCCAGCATTTT
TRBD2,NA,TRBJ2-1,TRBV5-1,CASSLGLAGGYNEQFF,TGCGCCAGCAGCTTGGGACTAGCGGGGGGTTACAATGAGCAGTTCTTC
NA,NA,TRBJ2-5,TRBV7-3,CASTLTGTPRPQYF,TGTGCCAGCACCCTGACCGGGACTCCTCGGCCCCAGTACTTC
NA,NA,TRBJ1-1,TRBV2,CASSDVLEAAFF,TGTGCCAGCAGTGACGTATTGGAGGCAGCTTTCTTT
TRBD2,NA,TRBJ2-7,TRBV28,CASSQAVAGGLKDDEQYF,TGTGCCAGCAGCCAGGCGGTAGCGGGGGGGTTAAAAGACGACGAGCAGTACTTC
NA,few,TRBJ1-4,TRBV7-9,CASSLARAGEEKLFF,TGTGCCAGCAGCTTAGCGAGGGCTGGGGAGGAAAAACTGTTTTTT
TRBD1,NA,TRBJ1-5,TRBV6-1,CASSGTVNSNQPQHF,TGTGCCAGCTCAGGGACAGTCAATAGCAATCAGCCCCAGCATTTT
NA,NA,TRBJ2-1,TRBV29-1,CSVVTGEQFF,TGCAGCGTTGTAACGGGGGAGCAGTTCTTC
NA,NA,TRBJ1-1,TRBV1,CTSRGGQGRNTEAFF,TGCACCAGCCGCGGTGGACAGGGGAGAAACACTGAAGCTTTCTTT
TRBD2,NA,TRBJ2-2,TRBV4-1,CASSQPSGGRVGELFF,TGCGCCAGCAGCCAGCCTAGCGGGGGCCGGGTGGGGGAGCTGTTTTTT
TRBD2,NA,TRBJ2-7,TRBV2,CASRLAGGGTYEQYF,TGTGCCAGCAGACTAGCGGGGGGGGGCACCTACGAGCAGTACTTC
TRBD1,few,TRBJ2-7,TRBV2,CASTQGGTGAYEQYF,TGTGCCAGCACTCAAGGGGGGACAGGGGCCTACGAGCAGTACTTC
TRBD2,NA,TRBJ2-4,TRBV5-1,CASSTRTSGLGGNIQYF,TGCGCCAGCAGCACCAGGACTAGCGGGCTTGGGGGAAACATTCAGTACTTC
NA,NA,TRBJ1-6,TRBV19,CASMGDSPLHF,TGTGCCAGTATGGGAGATTCACCCCTCCACTTT
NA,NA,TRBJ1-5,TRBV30,CAWSGDLDQPQHF,TGTGCCTGGAGTGGCGACTTGGATCAGCCCCAGCATTTT
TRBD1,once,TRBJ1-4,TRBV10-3,CAISPGTGGSTNEKLFF,TGTGCCATCAGTCCCGGGACAGGGGGTTCAACTAATGAAAAACTGTTTTTT
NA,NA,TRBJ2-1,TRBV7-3,CASSATQASSYNEQFF,TGTGCCAGCAGCGCAACACAGGCGAGCTCCTACAATGAGCAGTTCTTC
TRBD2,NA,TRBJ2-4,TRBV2,CASRGTSGGGRGIQYF,TGTGCCAGCAGGGGGACTAGCGGGGGGGGTCGGGGCATTCAGTACTTC
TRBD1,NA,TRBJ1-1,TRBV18,CASSLLGQGAEAFF,TGTGCCAGCTCACTCCTGGGACAGGGGGCTGAAGCTTTCTTT
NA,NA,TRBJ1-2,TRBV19,CATTPDGGYGYTF,TGTGCCACTACACCCGATGGAGGCTATGGCTACACCTTC
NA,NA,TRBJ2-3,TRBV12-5,CASGGSGPGADTQYF,TGTGCTAGTGGTGGGTCCGGCCCCGGGGCAGATACGCAGTATTTT
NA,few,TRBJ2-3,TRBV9,CASSLGGGGTDTQYF,TGTGCCAGCAGCCTAGGGGGCGGGGGCACAGATACGCAGTATTTT
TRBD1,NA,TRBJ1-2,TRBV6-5,CASSGDRAGGYTF,TGTGCCAGCAGTGGGGACAGGGCTGGTGGCTACACCTTC
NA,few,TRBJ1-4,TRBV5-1,CASSQLTATGKLFF,TGCGCCAGCAGCCAGCTAACGGCCACAGGGAAACTGTTTTTT
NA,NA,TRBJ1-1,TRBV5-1,CASSSHRDTEAFF,TGCGCCAGCAGCTCCCACAGGGACACTGAAGCTTTCTTT
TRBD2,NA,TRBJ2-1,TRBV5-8,CASAERGDNEQFF,TGTGCCAGCGCGGAACGGGGGGACAATGAGCAGTTCTTC
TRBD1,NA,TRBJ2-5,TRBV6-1,CASSGRDRGNDETQYF,TGTGCCAGCAGTGGCCGGGACAGGGGGAATGACGAGACCCAGTACTTC
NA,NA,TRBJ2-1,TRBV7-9,CASSLAGGHEQFF,TGTGCCAGCAGCTTAGCGGGGGGGCATGAGCAGTTCTTC
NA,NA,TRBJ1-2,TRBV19,CASSAHRANYGYTF,TGTGCCAGTAGTGCCCACAGGGCCAACTATGGCTACACCTTC
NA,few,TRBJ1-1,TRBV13,CASSPRGGEAFF,TGTGCCAGCAGCCCAAGAGGGGGTGAAGCTTTCTTT
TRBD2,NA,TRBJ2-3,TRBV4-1,CASSQPGVGGGIDTQYF,TGCGCCAGCAGCCAACCTGGGGTGGGCGGGGGGATAGATACGCAGTATTTT
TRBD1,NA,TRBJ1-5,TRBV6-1,CASSARGQGIQPQHF,TGTGCCAGCAGTGCGAGGGGACAGGGCATTCAGCCCCAGCATTTT
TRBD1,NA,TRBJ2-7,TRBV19,CASSTPGQWVGAYEQYF,TGTGCCAGTAGTACGCCGGGACAGTGGGTCGGCGCCTACGAGCAGTACTTC
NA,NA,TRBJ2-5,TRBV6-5,CASRTRFQETQYF,TGTGCCAGCAGGACTAGGTTCCAAGAGACCCAGTACTTC
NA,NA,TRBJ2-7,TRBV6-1,CASRGGAYEQYF,TGTGCCAGCAGGGGGGGGGCTTACGAGCAGTACTTC
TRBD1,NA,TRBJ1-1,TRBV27,CASSPGDRNTEAFF,TGTGCCAGCAGCCCAGGGGACAGGAACACTGAAGCTTTCTTT